One T cell receptor (beta chain) is described in this entry. An end of the junction does not agree with germline; a read error may underlie this. The source material, RNA transcripts, was used to amplify TCR beta CDR3 regions. RT-PCR in the first round (using the HTBI primer set) targeted the TCR CDR3. Using its own MiXCR run on the multiplex PCR reads, TCRdb lists one record per CDR3 protein. The profile shows some 360,000 distinct CDR3 sequences, around 13% of them singletons. The data were taken from a study of T cells in Graves' hyperthyroidism and ophthalmopathy. This CDR3 comprises 15 residues. The germline V gene encodes CDR1 SGHNT and CDR2 YENEEA.

The sequence came from a woman in her sixties or seventies with Graves' hyperthyroidism. V and J are TRBV11-3 and TRBJ2-1; 9 bases line up with TRBD1. The DNA end is more similar to TRBJ2-7, so the J call may be wrong. The source material was blood. In DNA form, the CDR3 reads TGTGCCAACAGCCCCGAGGGACAGGGTTACAATGAGCAGTACTTC. This translates into CANSPEGQGYNEQYF.